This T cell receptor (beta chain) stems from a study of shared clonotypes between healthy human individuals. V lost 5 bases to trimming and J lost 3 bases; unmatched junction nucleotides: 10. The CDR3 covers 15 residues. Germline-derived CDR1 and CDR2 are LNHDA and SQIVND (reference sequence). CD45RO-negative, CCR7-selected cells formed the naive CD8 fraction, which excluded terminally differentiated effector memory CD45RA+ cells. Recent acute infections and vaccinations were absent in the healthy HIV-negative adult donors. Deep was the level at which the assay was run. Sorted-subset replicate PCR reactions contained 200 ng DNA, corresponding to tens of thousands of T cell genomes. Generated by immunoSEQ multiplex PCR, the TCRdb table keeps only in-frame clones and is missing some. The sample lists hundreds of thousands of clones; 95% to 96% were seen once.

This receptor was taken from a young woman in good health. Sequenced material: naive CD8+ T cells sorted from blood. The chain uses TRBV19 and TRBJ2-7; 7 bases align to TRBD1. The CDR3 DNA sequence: TGTGCCAGTAGTCCGGACAGGCCAGGGTACTACGAGCAGTACTTC. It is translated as CASSPDRPGYYEQYF.